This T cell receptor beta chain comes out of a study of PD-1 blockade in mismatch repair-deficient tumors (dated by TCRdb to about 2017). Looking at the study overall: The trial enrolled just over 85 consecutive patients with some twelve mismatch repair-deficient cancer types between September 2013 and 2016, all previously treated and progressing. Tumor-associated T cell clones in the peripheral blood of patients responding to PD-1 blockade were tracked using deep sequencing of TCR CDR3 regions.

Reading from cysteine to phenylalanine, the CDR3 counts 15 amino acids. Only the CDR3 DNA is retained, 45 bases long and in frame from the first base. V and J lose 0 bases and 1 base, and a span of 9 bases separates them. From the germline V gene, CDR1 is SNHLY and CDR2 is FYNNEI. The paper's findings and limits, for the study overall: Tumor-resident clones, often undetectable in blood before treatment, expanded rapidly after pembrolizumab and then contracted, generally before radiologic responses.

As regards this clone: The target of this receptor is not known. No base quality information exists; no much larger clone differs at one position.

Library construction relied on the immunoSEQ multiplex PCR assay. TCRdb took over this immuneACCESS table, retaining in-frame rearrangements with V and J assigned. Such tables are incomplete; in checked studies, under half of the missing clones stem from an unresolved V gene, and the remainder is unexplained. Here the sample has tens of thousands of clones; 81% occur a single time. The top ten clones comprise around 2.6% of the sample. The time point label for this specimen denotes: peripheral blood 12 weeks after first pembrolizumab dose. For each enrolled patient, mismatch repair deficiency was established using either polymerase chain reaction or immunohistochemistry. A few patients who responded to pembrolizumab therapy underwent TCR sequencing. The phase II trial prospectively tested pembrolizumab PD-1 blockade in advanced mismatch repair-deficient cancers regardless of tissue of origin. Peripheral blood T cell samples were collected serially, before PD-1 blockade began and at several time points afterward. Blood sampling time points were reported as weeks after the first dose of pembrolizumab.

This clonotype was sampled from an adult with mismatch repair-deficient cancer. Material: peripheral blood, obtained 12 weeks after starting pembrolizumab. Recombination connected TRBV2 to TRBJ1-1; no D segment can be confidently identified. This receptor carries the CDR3 CASSEAGRQNTEAFF. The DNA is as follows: TGTGCCAGCAGTGAAGCGGGTCGACAGAACACTGAAGCTTTCTTT.